This T cell receptor (beta chain) was sequenced during a study of beta chain features in type 1 diabetes. This clone was observed a handful of times. Its target is not known. Central memory, naive, regulatory and stem cell-like memory CD4+ cells were sorted by CD45RO/CCR7/CD25/CD127/CD95/CD27. The entirety of the isolated RNA underwent reverse transcription, so expressed TCRB transcripts were sequenced. Reads averaged roughly 1 million for stem cell-like memory T cell samples. TCRdb keeps only in-frame clones here, not all; method: immunoSEQ multiplex PCR. The top ten clones hold about 0.42% of a sample with under 90,000 clones, 25% to 35% of them seen once. Overall study results and limits: Patients with Type 1 diabetes showed moderately but significantly shorter TCRB CDR3s in all four CD4+ subsets.

Sequenced: stem cell memory CD4+ T cells from blood. The TCR comes from a woman in her late teens or twenties in good health.

CDR3 sequence: CASRGLAGGADTQYF. The DNA of the CDR3 is TGTGCCAGTAGAGGACTAGCGGGAGGTGCAGATACGCAGTATTTT. The chain carries TRBV19 and TRBJ2-3; 14 positions agree with TRBD2. With V trimmed by 6 bases and J by 4 bases, 3 bases remained unmatched. CDR1 is LNHDA and CDR2 is SQIVND in the germline V gene (reference sequence). This CDR3 has 15 amino acids.